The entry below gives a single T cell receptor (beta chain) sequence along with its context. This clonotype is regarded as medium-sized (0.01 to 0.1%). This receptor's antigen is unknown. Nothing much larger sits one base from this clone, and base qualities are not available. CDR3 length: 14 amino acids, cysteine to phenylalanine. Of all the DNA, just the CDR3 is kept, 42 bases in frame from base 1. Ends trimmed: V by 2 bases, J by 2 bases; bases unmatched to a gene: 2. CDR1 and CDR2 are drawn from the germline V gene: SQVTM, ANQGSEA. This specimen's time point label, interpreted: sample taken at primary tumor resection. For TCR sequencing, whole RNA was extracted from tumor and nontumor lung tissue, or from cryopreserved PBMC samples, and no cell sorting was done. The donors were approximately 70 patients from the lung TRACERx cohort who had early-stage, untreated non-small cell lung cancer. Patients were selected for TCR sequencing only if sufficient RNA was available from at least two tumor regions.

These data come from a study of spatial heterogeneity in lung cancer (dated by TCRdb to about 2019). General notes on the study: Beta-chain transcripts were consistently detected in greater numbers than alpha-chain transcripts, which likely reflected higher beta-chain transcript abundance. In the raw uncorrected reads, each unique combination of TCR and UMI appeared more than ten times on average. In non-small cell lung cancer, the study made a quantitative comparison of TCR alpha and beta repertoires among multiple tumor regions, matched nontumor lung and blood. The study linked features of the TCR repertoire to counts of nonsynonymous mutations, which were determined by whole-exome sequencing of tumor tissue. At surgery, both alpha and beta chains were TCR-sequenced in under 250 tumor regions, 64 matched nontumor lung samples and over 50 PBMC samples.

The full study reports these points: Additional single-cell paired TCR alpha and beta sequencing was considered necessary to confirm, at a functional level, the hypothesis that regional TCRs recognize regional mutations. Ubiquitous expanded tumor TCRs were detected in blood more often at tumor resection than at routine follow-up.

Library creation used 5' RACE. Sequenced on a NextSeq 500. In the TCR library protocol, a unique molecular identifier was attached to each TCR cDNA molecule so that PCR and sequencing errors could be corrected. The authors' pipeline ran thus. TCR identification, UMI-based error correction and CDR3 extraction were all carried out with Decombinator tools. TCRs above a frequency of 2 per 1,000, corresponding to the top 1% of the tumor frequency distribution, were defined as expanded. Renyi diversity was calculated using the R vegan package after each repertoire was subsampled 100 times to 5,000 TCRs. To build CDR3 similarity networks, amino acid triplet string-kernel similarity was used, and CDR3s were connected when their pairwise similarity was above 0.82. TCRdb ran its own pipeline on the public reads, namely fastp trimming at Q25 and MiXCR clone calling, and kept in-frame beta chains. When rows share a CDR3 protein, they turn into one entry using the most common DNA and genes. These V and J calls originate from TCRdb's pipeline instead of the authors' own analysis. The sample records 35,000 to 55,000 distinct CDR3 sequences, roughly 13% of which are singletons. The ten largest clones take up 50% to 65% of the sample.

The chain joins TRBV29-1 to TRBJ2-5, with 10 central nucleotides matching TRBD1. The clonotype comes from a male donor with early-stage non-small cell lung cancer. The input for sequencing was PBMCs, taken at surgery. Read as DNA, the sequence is TGCAGCGTTGAAACGGGACAGGGGCAAGAGACCCAGTACTTC. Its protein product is CSVETGQGQETQYF. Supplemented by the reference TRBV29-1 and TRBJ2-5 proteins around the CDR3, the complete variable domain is SAVISQKPSRDICQRGTSLTIQCQVDSQVTMMFWYRQQPGQSLTLIATANQGSEATYESGFVIDKFPISRPNLTFSTLTVSNMSPEDSSIYLCSVETGQGQETQYFGPGTRLLVL.